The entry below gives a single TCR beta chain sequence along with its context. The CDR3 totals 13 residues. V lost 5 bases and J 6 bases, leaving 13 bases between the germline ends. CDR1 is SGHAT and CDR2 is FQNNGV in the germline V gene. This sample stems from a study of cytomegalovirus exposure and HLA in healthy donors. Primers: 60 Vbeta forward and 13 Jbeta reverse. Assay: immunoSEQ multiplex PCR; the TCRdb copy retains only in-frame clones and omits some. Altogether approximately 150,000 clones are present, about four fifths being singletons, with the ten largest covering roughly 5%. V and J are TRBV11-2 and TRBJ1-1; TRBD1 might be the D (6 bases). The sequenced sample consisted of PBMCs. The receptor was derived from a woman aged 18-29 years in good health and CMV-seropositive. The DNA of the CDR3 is TGTGCCAGCAGCCCAAACAGGGTGGCTGAAGCTTTCTTT. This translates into CASSPNRVAEAFF.